A selection of T cell receptor beta chains follows, all from one sample in a study of blood T cell repertoires in COVID-19. Clones were sequenced by immunoSEQ multiplex PCR, and TCRdb holds only the in-frame ones, with some missing. The sample records 150,000 to 200,000 clones, around 81% being singletons. Sequencing was done on a sample of PBMCs or T cells enriched from blood (not recorded which). The receptors here all came from a man aged 40-55 years who had recovered from COVID-19. Each CDR3 is given with its conserved first and last residue. A D gene is named only where the DNA matches it firmly. Clone sizes are given selectively: once, few, many, or a class where the clone is expanded.

TRBJ1-5,.,TRBD1,TRBV2,TGTGCCAGCAGTGGTCTAGACAGGGGGGCTCAGCCCCAGCATTTT,CASSGLDRGAQPQHF
TRBJ2-7,few,.,TRBV30,TGTGCCTGGAGTGCCGCGTACGAGCAGTACTTC,CAWSAAYEQYF
TRBJ1-5,few,.,TRBV21-1,TGTGCCAGCAGCAAAGATAGGGCCAGGGGGCCTAGCAATCAGCCCCAGCATTTT,CASSKDRARGPSNQPQHF
TRBJ2-7,.,TRBD1,TRBV18,TGTGCCAGTCAGGGACAGGGGCAGGGCGAGCAGTACTTC,CASQGQGQGEQYF
TRBJ2-1,.,.,TRBV2,TGTGCCAGCGGGAGTCTTCCCAATGAGCAGTTCTTC,CASGSLPNEQFF
TRBJ2-5,.,.,TRBV14,TGTGCCAGCAGCCGCTACCCGGGACATAGCCCGTTGAAGACCCAGTACTTC,CASSRYPGHSPLKTQYF
TRBJ2-3,.,.,TRBV29-1,TGCAGCGTTGAAGATCTCAGGGGGAGGAGCACAGATACGCAGTATTTT,CSVEDLRGRSTDTQYF
TRBJ2-2,.,TRBD2,TRBV19,TGTGCCAGTAAGGACGGTCAGCGGGGGCAAGGCACCGGGGAGCTGTTTTTT,CASKDGQRGQGTGELFF
TRBJ1-1,few,TRBD1,TRBV5-1,TGCGCCAGCAGCCCCAGGGGGCGGATCGCTGAAGCTTTCTTT,CASSPRGRIAEAFF
TRBJ2-1,once,.,TRBV18,TGTGCCAGCTCATTTGCGGCAGGGGACCACAATGAGCAGTTCTTC,CASSFAAGDHNEQFF
TRBJ1-1,.,.,TRBV7-3,TGTGCCAGCAGCTTAATGGCAGGGGCGAACACTGAAGCTTTCTTT,CASSLMAGANTEAFF
TRBJ2-7,.,TRBD1,TRBV19,TGTGCCAGTAGTATCTCAGGGGGCGCTTTTACCTACGAGCAGTACTTC,CASSISGGAFTYEQYF
TRBJ1-1,.,.,TRBV6-5,TGTGCCACGTCGTTGGCAGAGACTCTGAACACTGAAGCTTTCTTT,CATSLAETLNTEAFF
TRBJ2-7,.,.,TRBV3-1/TRBV3-2,TGTGCCAGCAGCCAAGGGGTACAGTACTACGAGCAGTACTTC,CASSQGVQYYEQYF
TRBJ2-1,.,TRBD1,TRBV6-5,TGTGCCAGCAGTTTGGGGACAGGGAACTACAATGAGCAGTTCTTC,CASSLGTGNYNEQFF
TRBJ2-5,.,TRBD1,TRBV5-8,TGTGCCAGCAGCGCGGGTCAGGGGGTGGTGGAGACCCAGTACTTC,CASSAGQGVVETQYF
TRBJ1-5,few,.,TRBV21-1,TGTGCCAGCAGCAAAGGAGGCGTCGGTCAGCCCCAGCATTTT,CASSKGGVGQPQHF
TRBJ2-1,once,.,TRBV2,TGTGCCAGCAGTGTCCAACTTCTCTCCTACAATGAGCAGTTCTTC,CASSVQLLSYNEQFF
TRBJ2-1,.,TRBD2,TRBV7-3,TGTGCCAGCAGTTTAGCGGGGGCCGTCAATGAGCAGTTCTTC,CASSLAGAVNEQFF
TRBJ1-2,.,.,TRBV5-5,TGTGCCAGCAGCTTGTATCCTCCTGTGGGGGGTCGGGGCTACACCTTC,CASSLYPPVGGRGYTF
TRBJ2-5,.,TRBD2,TRBV2,TGTGCCAGCGCATGGACTAGCGGGGGGGGAGAGACCCAGTACTTC,CASAWTSGGGETQYF
TRBJ1-1,.,TRBD1,TRBV30,TGTGCCTGGGCGAGACAGGGTAACACTGAAGCTTTCTTT,CAWARQGNTEAFF
TRBJ1-2,.,.,TRBV6-1,TGTGCCAGCAGTGAAGCGTCCGCCGGGACACGTTCGGGGGGCTACACCTTC,CASSEASAGTRSGGYTF
TRBJ1-6,.,.,TRBV19,TGTGCCAGTAGGGCAGTGGCGGGGGAGTATTCACCCCTCCACTTT,CASRAVAGEYSPLHF
TRBJ2-5,.,TRBD2,TRBV10-3,TGTGCCATCAGCGAGAAAGCGGGGGTCCCCCAAGAGACCCAGTACTTC,CAISEKAGVPQETQYF
TRBJ2-2,.,TRBD1,TRBV9,TGTGCCAGCAGCGTAGACGAGGGGGCTGGGCTGTTTTTT,CASSVDEGAGLFF
TRBJ2-3,few,TRBD1,TRBV25-1,TGTGCCAGCAGTGAGGGACAGGGGACACTCACAGATACGCAGTATTTT,CASSEGQGTLTDTQYF
TRBJ1-2,few,.,TRBV30,TGTGCCTTTTCACAGGTCCCCACTAACTATGGCTACACCTTC,CAFSQVPTNYGYTF
TRBJ2-1,once,.,TRBV5-1,TGCGCCAGCAGCTTGGAAAGTTGGCGGGATGAGCAGTTCTTC,CASSLESWRDEQFF
TRBJ2-7,.,TRBD1,TRBV7-6,TGTGCCAGCAGCTTACCACTACAGGGGAACGAGCAGTACTTC,CASSLPLQGNEQYF
TRBJ1-2,.,TRBD1,TRBV7-3,TGTGCCAGCAGCGACACAGGGGGCGTAAACTATGGCTACACCTTC,CASSDTGGVNYGYTF
TRBJ1-5,many,TRBD1,TRBV4-1,TGCGCCAGCAGCCAAGAAGACAGGGTAGGGCGGAATCAGCCCCAGCATTTT,CASSQEDRVGRNQPQHF
TRBJ1-3,.,TRBD1,TRBV7-2,TGTGCCAGCAGCCCACCGGGACAGGGGGCACACACCATATATTTT,CASSPPGQGAHTIYF
TRBJ2-3,.,.,TRBV29-1,TGCAGCGTGTCCGGGACAACCAGCACAGATACGCAGTATTTT,CSVSGTTSTDTQYF
TRBJ1-1,.,.,TRBV5-5,TGTGCCAGCAGCCTATCTCCGGGGGGGTACACTGAAGCTTTCTTT,CASSLSPGGYTEAFF
TRBJ1-1,few,.,TRBV2,TGTGCCAGCAGGGTACAGGGACGACTTGGAGCTTTCTTT,CASRVQGRLGAFF
TRBJ2-3,.,.,TRBV24-1,TGTGCCACCAGTTCGGCGGGGGCCACAGATACGCAGTATTTT,CATSSAGATDTQYF
TRBJ2-2,.,TRBD2,TRBV11-2,TGTGCCAGCAGCTTAGGTCTAGCGGGGGGACCGAACACCGGGGAGCTGTTTTTT,CASSLGLAGGPNTGELFF
TRBJ1-1,few,.,TRBV9,TGTGCCAGCAGCCCACATCCTGGGAACACTGAAGCTTTCTTT,CASSPHPGNTEAFF
TRBJ2-6,.,TRBD1,TRBV30,TGTGCCTGGAGGCTGACAGGGCCTGGGGCCAACGTCCTGACTTTC,CAWRLTGPGANVLTF
TRBJ2-2,.,.,TRBV25-1,TGTGCCAGCAGTGGTACGGCGGGGCACACCGGGGAGCTGTTTTTT,CASSGTAGHTGELFF
TRBJ1-3,.,.,TRBV9,TGTGCCAGCAGCGGCTCAGGGGCTGGAAACACCATATATTTT,CASSGSGAGNTIYF
TRBJ2-5,.,.,TRBV20-1,TGCAGTGCTAGTGGGACACTCCAAGAGACCCAGTACTTC,CSASGTLQETQYF
TRBJ2-7,once,.,TRBV5-3,TGTGCCAGAAGCTTGGGAATAAACAGCTACGAGCAGTACTTC,CARSLGINSYEQYF
TRBJ2-5,many,TRBD1,TRBV19,TGTGCCACTCGGACAGGGGCAGGAGAGACCCAGTACTTC,CATRTGAGETQYF
TRBJ1-6,few,.,TRBV19,TGTGCCAGTAGCATATTCAGGGATGGATCACCCCTCCACTTT,CASSIFRDGSPLHF
TRBJ1-1,.,.,TRBV4-2,TGTGCCAGCAGTCAATTACAGGGGAACACTGAAGCTTTCTTT,CASSQLQGNTEAFF
TRBJ1-1,.,.,TRBV19,TGTGCCAGTAGTATAACCCCCCGGCGGGGGGAAGCTTTCTTT,CASSITPRRGEAFF
TRBJ1-1,.,.,TRBV5-1,TGCGCCAGCAGCGGAGCCTACAAAGGAAGCGCTGAAGCTTTCTTT,CASSGAYKGSAEAFF
TRBJ1-1,.,.,TRBV7-2,TGTGCCAGCAGCTTGGCCCGGGATTCCCACACTGAAGCTTTCTTT,CASSLARDSHTEAFF